The rows below give T cell receptor beta chains drawn from one sample of a study of regulatory T cells in long-lasting Graves disease. TCRdb processed the multiplex PCR reads anew with MiXCR; each CDR3 protein has one entry. The repertoire holds 350,000 to 550,000 distinct CDR3 sequences, roughly 15% seen once, with roughly 18% in the top ten. The data were also submitted as part of a second study, on T cells in Graves' hyperthyroidism and ophthalmopathy.

Sequencing was performed on peripheral blood mononuclear cells (PBMCs), taken at new diagnosis, from a patient treated with antithyroid drugs. The receptors derive from a woman aged 50 to 65 with Graves disease. Each CDR3 is given with its conserved first and last residue. The order of the fields is V gene, D gene, clone size, J gene, CDR3 DNA, CDR3 protein. The D gene is left open where the match is weak. Size is omitted from some rows. Given values are once, few, many or a class for expanded clones.

TRBV28	-	many	TRBJ2-1	TGTGCCAGCAGTTTGGCGGCAAGGGACAATGAGCAGTTCTTC	CASSLAARDNEQFF
TRBV6-1	-	many	TRBJ2-5	TGTGCCAGCAGTGAATGGGTTTGGGGCGGTCCCGGCCAAGAGACCCAGTACTTC	CASSEWVWGGPGQETQYF
TRBV12-3/TRBV12-4	TRBD1	once	TRBJ1-6	TGTGCCAGCAGTTTAGGAGGTATCAGGGGGCGAAATTCACCCCTCCACTTT	CASSLGGIRGRNSPLHF
TRBV6-1	TRBD2	-	TRBJ2-3	TGTGCCAGCAGTCTAGCGGGAGGGGCCCTCGGGCAGTATTTT	CASSLAGGALGQYF
TRBV11-3	-	many	TRBJ2-2	TGTGCCAGCAGCTTAGTAGGTGCGACTGACAACACCGGGGAGCTGTTTTTT	CASSLVGATDNTGELFF
TRBV27	-	few	TRBJ1-6	TGTGCCAGCAGTTTACGTGGTTTCTCACCCCTCCACTTT	CASSLRGFSPLHF
TRBV7-3	-	-	TRBJ1-1	TGTGCCAGCAGCCAAGGGAGACCTGAAGCTTTCTTT	CASSQGRPEAFF
TRBV7-8	-	many	TRBJ2-3	TGTGCCAGCAGCTTAATGGGGCGTGAGGGGGTTCTAGAGTCCCGAGATACGCAGTATTTT	CASSLMGREGVLESRDTQYF
TRBV18	TRBD1	few	TRBJ2-3	TGTGCCAGCTCACGGGGACAGGAGTCCACAGATACGCAGTATTTT	CASSRGQESTDTQYF
TRBV5-1	-	many	TRBJ1-4	TGTGCCAGCAGCTTAGGTGAAAAACTGTTTTTT	CASSLGEKLFF
TRBV6-5	-	many	TRBJ1-5	TGTGCCAGCAGTTACTGGGCAGGGAATCAGCCCCAGCATTTT	CASSYWAGNQPQHF
TRBV6-1	TRBD1	many	TRBJ1-6	TGTGCCAGCAGACCGGGACAGGGGGACGGTTCACCCCTCCACTTT	CASRPGQGDGSPLHF
TRBV2	-	many	TRBJ2-7	TGTGCCAGCAGATCAAATTCCTACGAGCAGTACTTC	CASRSNSYEQYF
TRBV6-1	-	many	TRBJ1-1	TGTGCCAGCGCAGAGGGGGTGAAAGCTTTCTTT	CASAEGVKAFF
TRBV5-1	-	many	TRBJ2-7	TGCGCCAGCAGCATCAGGGGAACCTACGAGCAGTACTTC	CASSIRGTYEQYF
TRBV2	-	many	TRBJ2-7	TGTGCCAGCAGGCTAGATAGTTACGAGCAGTACTTC	CASRLDSYEQYF
TRBV11-2	-	many	TRBJ2-3	TGTGCCAGCAGCTTTCGGCCCACAGATACGCAGTATTTT	CASSFRPTDTQYF
TRBV2	-	many	TRBJ2-7	TGTGCCAGCCGGGACCATAATTACGAGCAGTACTTC	CASRDHNYEQYF
TRBV5-5	TRBD1	many	TRBJ2-2	TGTGCCAGCAGCCTAGGACAGGGGGTCGTTCCCGGGGAGCTGTTTTTT	CASSLGQGVVPGELFF
TRBV6-2/TRBV6-3	TRBD2	many	TRBJ2-5	TGTGCCAGCACCAGGAGACTAGCGGGGTTCGAGACCCAGTACTTC	CASTRRLAGFETQYF
TRBV28	-	many	TRBJ1-1	TGTGCCAGCAGTCCCGACAGACTGCCGGGTGGCACTGAAGCTTTCTTT	CASSPDRLPGGTEAFF
TRBV5-8	-	-	TRBJ2-1	TGTGCCAGCAGCTTGCGTGCGTCTGACAATGAGCAGTTCTTC	CASSLRASDNEQFF
TRBV19	-	-	TRBJ2-1	TGTGCCAGTAGTGGGCAGGGACTTCGCCATGAGCAGTTCTTC	CASSGQGLRHEQFF
TRBV6-2/TRBV6-3	TRBD1	-	TRBJ2-2	TGTGCCAGCAGTTACTCGATGGGACAGTCGAACACCGGGGAGCTGTTTTTT	CASSYSMGQSNTGELFF